A single sample gave rise to the 4 T cell receptor beta chains below, sequenced in a study of sequential checkpoint blockade in melanoma. TCRdb keeps only in-frame clones here, not all; method: immunoSEQ multiplex PCR. The data hold fewer than 15,000 clones, with 82% observed a single time. Stated treatment: randomized to nivolumab then ipilimumab (arm A) or the reverse (arm B). Material: CD8+ T cells sorted from blood (inferred from file names), obtained from a patient given nivolumab and ipilimumab in sequence. Receptor source: a human donor with melanoma.

The gene calls are TRBV5-6 and TRBJ2-1, with D perhaps TRBD1 (6 bases). V was pared by 4 bases and J by 5 bases, with 13 bases between. Germline V gene lookup returns CDR1 SGHDT and CDR2 YYEEEE. The CDR3 runs 14 residues. The CDR3 nucleotides read TGTGCCAGCAGCGACCGGGACACCAACAATGAGCAGTTCTTC. Translating it yields CASSDRDTNNEQFF.

The chain has TRBV27 and TRBJ2-7; 7 bases line up with TRBD1. CDR1 and CDR2 from the germline V gene are MNHEY and SMNVEV (reference sequence). This CDR3 contains 12 residues. J was trimmed by 2 bases and V by 6 bases; bases with no gene match: 1. This CDR3 is CASRGTAYEQYF. CDR3 coding DNA: TGTGCCAGCAGGGGGACAGCCTACGAGCAGTACTTC.

This rearrangement joins TRBV29-1 to TRBJ2-7; D perhaps matches TRBD1 (5 bases). The CDR3 is 14 residues long. Germline CDR1 is SQVTM and CDR2 is ANQGSEA. V was trimmed by 2 bases and J by 2 bases, leaving 13 bases between them. CDR3 loop: CSVEITNRPYEQYF. For the CDR3, the DNA is TGCAGCGTTGAAATAACGAACAGGCCCTACGAGCAGTACTTC.

The rearrangement uses TRBV28 and TRBJ1-5; D gene ambiguous. The CDR3 spans 13 residues. V dropped 10 bases and J dropped 4 bases, with 14 bases sitting between them. Per the germline V gene, CDR1 is MDHEN and CDR2 is SYDVKM. CDR3 nucleotide sequence: TGTGCCACCACGAGACCCGGGAATCAGCCCCAGCATTTT. Protein product: CATTRPGNQPQHF.